The clone carrying this T cell receptor (beta chain) was recorded at least ten times. Its antigen is not known. V lost 2 bases and J 4 bases, leaving 17 bases between the germline ends. Germline V gives CDR1 PRHDT, CDR2 FYEKMQ (reference sequence). The CDR3 consists of 16 residues. Profiling relied on immunoSEQ multiplex PCR, and the TCRdb table lists in-frame clones only, not all of them. The sample holds some 64,000 clones; roughly 79% are singletons and the top ten take under 5%. The data belong to a study of T cells in localized non-small cell lung cancer. Study results and limitations: Elevated circulating T cell density in blood was associated with longer overall survival. In adjacent lung, a median about 54 of the top 100 tumor clones were found.

The receptor was derived from a man aged 35 to 69 with stage II lung adenocarcinoma. The specimen was PBMCs, collected before any cancer treatment. This rearrangement joins TRBV13 to TRBJ1-1; TRBD1 is a possible D gene (5 bases). The CDR3 loop is CASSLWEGGGVTEAFF. The CDR3 bases are TGTGCCAGCAGCTTATGGGAGGGCGGGGGAGTCACTGAAGCTTTCTTT.